This T cell receptor beta chain was recorded in a study of response to subunit inactivated influenza vaccine. TCRdb re-called the RT-PCR reads through MiXCR, storing one row per CDR3 protein. The table lists roughly 670,000 distinct CDR3 sequences, 12% to 15% of them singletons. Points on this clonotype: Its cognate antigen is unknown.

Germline V gene sequence: CDR1 SEHNR, CDR2 FQNEAQ (reference sequence). Trimming stripped 4 bases from V and 6 bases from J, with 9 bases between. The CDR3 runs 12 residues. Overall study results and limits: The authors suggested that few new T cells are recruited per seasonal influenza vaccination.

This TCR was recovered from a man in his forties or fifties who received an inactivated influenza vaccine. Specimen: PBMCs from blood, collected 14 to 15 days before vaccination. The chain couples TRBV7-9 to TRBJ1-1; a possible D gene is TRBD1 (6 bases). The CDR3 nucleotides are TGTGCCAGCAGCTCAAGGGGGGCTGAAGCTTTCTTT. Protein: CASSSRGAEAFF.